The sequence of this T cell receptor beta chain was determined in a study of blood T cells in healthy people across ages. As concerns this clonotype: Its antigen is unidentified.

PCR was performed a second time for about 7 to 12 cycles using a sample-barcoded 5' primer and a J-beta primer mix. A template-switch adaptor with 12 random nucleotides tagged each cDNA molecule. MiXCR, applied by TCRdb to the 5' RACE reads, yields one record per CDR3 protein. Found here are roughly 700,000 distinct CDR3 sequences, roughly 50% of them singletons; the top ten hold roughly 34%. Whole-study findings and limits: CMV status of donors was not determined, possibly confounding expanded clonotype changes.

The CDR3 runs 14 residues. Per the germline V gene, CDR1 is SNHLY and CDR2 is FYNNEI. V dropped 4 bases and J dropped 2 bases, with 9 bases sitting between them. The specimen was blood. The receptor's source is a woman in her sixties or seventies in good health. The chain carries TRBV2 and TRBJ2-1; D is possibly TRBD2 (6 bases). The CDR3 region has the DNA TGTGCCAGCAGTGCTAGCGCCGCCTACAATGAGCAGTTCTTC. It is translated as CASSASAAYNEQFF.